What follows are 29 T cell receptor beta chains derived from one specimen sequenced in a study of T cells after yellow fever vaccination. TCRdb reprocessed the 5' RACE reads via MiXCR and lists one record per CDR3 protein. The sample lists about 630,000 distinct CDR3 sequences; approximately 13% were seen once. The specimen was PBMCs, collected on the day of the yellow fever booster vaccination. The receptors were gathered from a man younger than 45 who received the YFV17D yellow fever vaccine.

This clonotype was seen more than once but under ten times. The chain joins TRBV5-1 to TRBJ2-1, with 9 nucleotides matching TRBD2. The CDR3 has 17 amino acids. After removal of 1 base from V and 0 bases from J, the junction contained 5 bases not matched to a gene. Germline-derived CDR1 and CDR2 are SGHRS and YFSETQ. CDR3 sequence reads: CASSLWGREGSYNEQFF. The CDR3 DNA reads TGCGCCAGCAGCTTGTGGGGGCGGGAGGGCTCCTACAATGAGCAGTTCTTC.

The chain carries TRBV7-9 and TRBJ2-1; 8 positions agree with TRBD2. Germline assignment: CDR1 SEHNR and CDR2 FQNEAQ (reference sequence). V lost 7 bases, J lost 5 bases, and 7 bases stayed unmatched. This CDR3 has 14 residues. CDR3 DNA: TGTGCCAGCATGGCGGGAGGACGGGACAATGAGCAGTTCTTC. Residues: CASMAGGRDNEQFF.

This clonotype has just a few counts. The rearrangement uses TRBV5-6 and TRBJ1-1; tentative D call: TRBD1 (6 bases). The V gene's germline CDR1 is SGHDT and CDR2 YYEEEE. The V and J ends lost 0 bases and 6 bases respectively, with 24 bases between them. The CDR3 has 18 residues. CDR3 nucleotides: TGTGCCAGCAGCTTGGTTTTGGGGGGGATGGGGGCTTCGGCTGAAGCTTTCTTT. The encoded protein is CASSLVLGGMGASAEAFF. Using reference TRBV5-6 and TRBJ1-1 for the parts outside the CDR3, the full variable domain is DAGVTQSPTHLIKTRGQQVTLRCSPKSGHDTVSWYQQALGQGPQFIFQYYEEEERQRGNFPDRFSGHQFPNYSSELNVNALLLGDSALYLCASSLVLGGMGASAEAFFGQGTRLTVV.

This clonotype was detected once. This chain uses TRBV20-1 with TRBJ2-1; perhaps TRBD2 as D (5 bases). The V and J ends lost 1 base and 4 bases respectively, with 11 bases between them. Germline CDR1 and CDR2: DFQATT and SNEGSKA (reference sequence). The length of the CDR3 is 14 residues. The CDR3 nucleotides read TGCAGTGCTAGAGTGAGACTACGGTACAATGAGCAGTTCTTC. This translates into CSARVRLRYNEQFF.

The V gene is TRBV9, the J gene TRBJ2-1; possibly TRBD1 for D (5 bases). This CDR3 is built from 19 residues. Germline V gene data show CDR1 as SGDLS and CDR2 as YYNGEE. Trimming cost V 0 bases and J 7 bases, with 26 bases left between them. The CDR3 reads CASSVGPFPSGHPGNEQFF. The CDR3 DNA follows: TGTGCCAGCAGCGTAGGCCCATTTCCGTCAGGACACCCTGGGAATGAGCAGTTCTTC.

CDR3 sequence reads: CASSSRRLYNEQFF. Written as DNA, the CDR3 is TGTGCCAGCAGCTCCAGACGCCTCTACAATGAGCAGTTCTTC. The chain has TRBV11-2 and TRBJ2-1; D unclear. V was pared by 4 bases and J by 3 bases, with 10 bases between. The CDR3 consists of 14 residues. CDR1 is SGHAT and CDR2 is FQNNGV in the germline V gene.

This clonotype was found a few times. The chain has TRBV13 and TRBJ2-7, with unresolved D. The V end was cut by 5 bases, the J end by 6 bases, with 14 bases between. In germline, CDR1 is PRHDT, CDR2 FYEKMQ (reference sequence). This CDR3 has 13 amino acids. The CDR3 spells CASSLLSWGEQYF. In DNA form, the CDR3 reads TGTGCCAGCAGCCTCCTGTCTTGGGGCGAGCAGTACTTC. The whole variable domain, filled in from reference TRBV13 and TRBJ2-7, reads AAGVIQSPRHLIKEKRETATLKCYPIPRHDTVYWYQQGPGQDPQFLISFYEKMQSDKGSIPDRFSAQQFSDYHSELNMSSLELGDSALYFCASSLLSWGEQYFGPGTRLTVT.

The V call is TRBV7-2, the J call TRBJ2-2; D is unresolved. Deletions cut 4 bases from V and 1 base from J, with 13 bases between. Germline loops: CDR1 SGHTA, CDR2 FQGNSA. The CDR3 length is 16 residues. Here the CDR3 reads CASSSRFRQNTGELFF. The CDR3 DNA reads as TGTGCCAGCAGCTCCCGCTTTCGACAGAACACCGGGGAGCTGTTTTTT.

The genes are TRBV6-5 and TRBJ2-1; D is uncertain. The CDR3 is 14 amino acids. V was trimmed by 2 bases and J by 6 bases, leaving 11 bases between them. Germline V gene sequence: CDR1 MNHEY, CDR2 SVGAGI. CDR3: CASSYETGANEQFF. The DNA of the CDR3 is TGTGCCAGCAGTTACGAGACTGGAGCCAATGAGCAGTTCTTC.

This clonotype was found a few times. The V call is TRBV29-1, the J call TRBJ1-2; 9 bases agree with TRBD1. The CDR3 has 12 amino acids. J gave up 4 bases and V 6 bases, and 3 bases lay outside the gene matches. Germline assignment: CDR1 SQVTM and CDR2 ANQGSEA. The CDR3 nucleotides read TGCAGCGTGGGACAGGGAAGCTATGGCTACACCTTC. Protein product: CSVGQGSYGYTF.

This clonotype was recorded at least ten times. This chain uses TRBV5-1 with TRBJ2-1; tentatively, D is TRBD1 or TRBD2 (5 bases each). The CDR3 is 14 residues long. CDR1 and CDR2 (germline): SGHRS, YFSETQ. Trimming removed 4 bases at V and 6 bases at J, with 14 bases between. The CDR3 here is CASSGGKGRNEQFF. In nucleotides, the CDR3 is TGCGCCAGCAGCGGCGGCAAGGGACGCAATGAGCAGTTCTTC.

The chain couples TRBV7-2 to TRBJ2-7, with D uncertain. The CDR3 length is 17 residues. Looked up from germline, CDR1 is SGHTA and CDR2 is FQGNSA. The ends were cut back, 5 bases at V and 1 base at J, with 21 bases in the middle. The CDR3 loop is CASSTRRAALRSYEQYF. CDR3 sequence (DNA): TGTGCCAGCAGCACCCGCCGGGCGGCTCTGAGGTCCTACGAGCAGTACTTC.

This clonotype was counted only a few times. The J gene is TRBJ2-3, the V gene TRBV4-1; weak D call: TRBD2 (6 bases). The length of the CDR3 is 17 residues. V dropped 5 bases and J dropped 6 bases, with 24 bases sitting between them. Germline CDR1 MGHRA, CDR2 YSYEKL. CDR3 loop: CASSDSGLSRGGDTQYF. The CDR3 nucleotides read TGCGCCAGCAGCGATAGCGGACTATCCCGCGGCGGGGATACGCAGTATTTT.

This clonotype was picked up a small number of times. This chain uses TRBV7-9 with TRBJ1-5; D remains ambiguous. V lost 3 bases, J lost 6 bases, and 6 bases lay in between. The CDR3 loop spans 12 amino acids. Germline V lookup: CDR1 SEHNR, CDR2 FQNEAQ (reference sequence). CDR3: CASSLGFQPQHF. In DNA form, the CDR3 reads TGTGCCAGCAGCTTGGGGTTTCAGCCCCAGCATTTT.

J is TRBJ2-7 and V is TRBV28; 7 positions match TRBD2. The CDR3 has 14 residues. The trim removed 6 bases at V and 5 bases at J, leaving 10 bases unmatched. CDR1 MDHEN and CDR2 SYDVKM come from the germline V gene. The CDR3 coding sequence is TGTGCCAGCAGCCTCCCGAAGCGGGACCACGAGCAGTACTTC. Protein: CASSLPKRDHEQYF.

With respect to this clonotype: Sequence at one end of the junction differs from germline and may be a read error. The chain couples TRBV19 to TRBJ1-2, with 7 bases matching TRBD1. This CDR3 spans 10 amino acids. Germline V gene sequence: CDR1 LNHDA, CDR2 SQIVND (reference sequence). The CDR3 loop is CASGKQGRYF. DNA for the CDR3: TGTGCCAGTGGAAAACAGGGGAGATACTTC. Complete variable domain (other parts from reference TRBV19 and TRBJ1-2): DGGITQSPKYLFRKEGQNVTLSCEQNLNHDAMYWYRQDPGQGLRLIYYSQIVNDFQKGDIAEGYSVSREKKESFPLTVTSAQKNPTAFYLCASGKQGRYFGSGTRLTVV.

This clonotype has more than one count but fewer than ten. The chain recombines TRBV19 with TRBJ1-5; 7 nucleotides match TRBD1. With V trimmed by 7 bases and J by 4 bases, 4 bases remained unmatched. The germline CDR1 and CDR2 sequences are LNHDA and SQIVND (reference sequence). The CDR3 extends over 13 amino acids. In DNA form, the CDR3 reads TGTGCCAGTAACAGGGACAGAAATCAGCCCCAGCATTTT. Amino acid sequence: CASNRDRNQPQHF.

The V gene is TRBV20-1, the J gene TRBJ2-7, with D unresolved. In germline, CDR1 is DFQATT, CDR2 SNEGSKA (reference sequence). The V end was cut by 3 bases, the J end by 3 bases, with 21 bases between. The CDR3 totals 16 residues. CDR3 protein: CSASPPPGRTIYEQYF. CDR3 DNA: TGCAGTGCTAGTCCTCCCCCAGGCAGGACGATCTACGAGCAGTACTTC.

This rearrangement joins TRBV29-1 to TRBJ2-5, with a weak D call TRBD2 (6 bases). V was clipped by 7 bases and J by 5 bases, with 11 bases between them. Germline CDR1 is SQVTM and CDR2 is ANQGSEA. The CDR3 extends over 11 amino acids. CDR3 loop: CSEQEGETQYF. Here the CDR3 DNA reads TGCAGCGAACAGGAGGGGGAGACCCAGTACTTC.

This clonotype was seen a handful of times. The chain is built from TRBV7-3 and TRBJ2-6; a possible D gene is TRBD2 (5 bases). Trimming left V 0 bases short and J 0 bases short, with 18 bases between. CDR3 length equals 20 residues. From germline, CDR1 is SGHTA and CDR2 FQGTGA. The CDR3 DNA sequence: TGTGCCAGCAGCTTAACTCTCCGAGGGCCACCTAGCTCTGGGGCCAACGTCCTGACTTTC. It yields the protein CASSLTLRGPPSSGANVLTF. Variable domain in full (rest from reference TRBV7-3 and TRBJ2-6): GAGVSQTPSNKVTEKGKYVELRCDPISGHTALYWYRQSLGQGPEFLIYFQGTGAADDSGLPNDRFFAVRPEGSVSTLKIQRTERGDSAVYLCASSLTLRGPPSSGANVLTFGAGSRLTVL.

This clonotype was counted between two and nine times. Sequence at one end of the junction differs from germline and may be a read error. This sequence joins TRBV20-1 and TRBJ1-1, with D hard to call. The CDR3 consists of 13 residues. Per germline, CDR1 DFQATT and CDR2 SNEGSKA (reference sequence). DNA for the CDR3: TGCAGTGCTATAGCGAATCACTTACCCAAACGGATCTTT. It is translated as CSAIANHLPKRIF.

The genes are TRBV4-2 and TRBJ2-2; D not certain. The CDR3 has 15 amino acids. Germline-derived CDR1 and CDR2 are LGHNA and YNFKEQ. V lost 0 bases, J lost 7 bases, and 12 bases lay in between. Here the CDR3 reads CASSQEILEYGELFF. The DNA for the CDR3 is TGTGCCAGCAGCCAAGAAATTCTAGAGTACGGGGAGCTGTTTTTT.

This clonotype was observed a few times. V is TRBV27 and J is TRBJ2-7, with 16 bases that match TRBD2. There are 16 residues in the CDR3. Germline assignment: CDR1 MNHEY and CDR2 SMNVEV (reference sequence). V lost 3 bases, J lost 2 bases, and 1 base stayed unmatched. The DNA for the CDR3 is TGTGCCAGCAGTTTGGGGACTAGCGGGGGGGCCTACGAGCAGTACTTC. Its translation: CASSLGTSGGAYEQYF.

A few counts support this clonotype. This rearrangement joins TRBV7-2 to TRBJ1-3, with D maybe TRBD1 (6 bases). This CDR3 has 15 amino acids. Per the germline V gene, CDR1 is SGHTA and CDR2 is FQGNSA. Trimming took off 4 bases at V and 4 bases at J, with 14 bases between the two ends. The CDR3 sequence: CASSYTTGSGNTIYF. The CDR3 nucleotides are TGTGCCAGCAGCTACACCACAGGGTCCGGAAACACCATATATTTT.

The V and J genes are TRBV6-2 or TRBV6-3 and TRBJ2-1, with D perhaps TRBD1 (6 bases). This CDR3 has 14 amino acids. The ends were cut back, 0 bases at V and 7 bases at J, with 10 bases in the middle. The germline V gene has CDR1 MNHEY and CDR2 SVGEGT. This CDR3 is CASSYSITGNEQFF. CDR3 bases: TGTGCCAGCAGTTACTCGATAACAGGGAATGAGCAGTTCTTC.

This chain uses TRBV20-1 with TRBJ2-7, with D unresolved. The CDR3 totals 14 residues. Per germline, CDR1 DFQATT and CDR2 SNEGSKA (reference sequence). CDR3 protein: CRAVSPISSYEQYF. The CDR3 DNA reads as TGCAGGGCCGTCTCCCCTATCAGCTCCTACGAGCAGTACTTC.

The chain employs TRBV1 and TRBJ2-2; TRBD2 is the table's D call, not checked against the DNA. TRBV1 is an annotated pseudogene. The CDR3 extends over 20 amino acids. CDR3 coding DNA: TGCACCAGCAGCCATCCCCGAGGGACTAGCGGGAGTGAAAACACCGGGGAGCTGTTTTTT. Translated: CTSSHPRGTSGSENTGELFF.

This clonotype was seen more than once but under ten times. This rearrangement joins TRBV3-2 to TRBJ1-6; the table's D gene call, TRBD1, was not cross checked with the DNA. TRBV3-2 is flagged as a pseudogene. The CDR3 consists of 14 residues. CDR3 DNA sequence: TGTGCCAGCAGCCCGGACATACTTGGTTCACCCCTCCACTTT. This translates into CASSPDILGSPLHF.

This clonotype was detected only a few times. The gene calls are TRBV11-2 and TRBJ2-1, with D hard to call. Trimming stripped 1 base from V and 2 bases from J, with 9 bases between. The CDR3 contains 15 residues. The germline CDR1 and CDR2 sequences are SGHAT and FQNNGV. CDR3 loop: CASSLAGDAYNEQFF. CDR3 DNA: TGTGCCAGCAGCTTAGCAGGAGACGCCTACAATGAGCAGTTCTTC.